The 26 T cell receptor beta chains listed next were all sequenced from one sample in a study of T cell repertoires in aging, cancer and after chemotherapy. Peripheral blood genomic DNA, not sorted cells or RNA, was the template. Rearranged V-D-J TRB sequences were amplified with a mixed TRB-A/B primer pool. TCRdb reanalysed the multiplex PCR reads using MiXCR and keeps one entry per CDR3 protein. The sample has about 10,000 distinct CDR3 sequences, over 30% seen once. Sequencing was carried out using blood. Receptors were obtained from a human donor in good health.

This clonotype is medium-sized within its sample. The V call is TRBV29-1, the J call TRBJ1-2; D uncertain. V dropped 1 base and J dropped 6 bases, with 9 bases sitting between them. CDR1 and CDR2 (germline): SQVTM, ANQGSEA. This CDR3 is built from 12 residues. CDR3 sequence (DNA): TGCAGCGTTGAAGGAGGGAACGATGGCTACACCTTC. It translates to CSVEGGNDGYTF.

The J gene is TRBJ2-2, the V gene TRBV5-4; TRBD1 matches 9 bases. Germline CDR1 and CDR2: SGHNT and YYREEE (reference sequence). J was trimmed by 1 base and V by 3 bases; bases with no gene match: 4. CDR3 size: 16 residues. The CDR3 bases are TGTGCCAGCAGCTCCACAGGGGGCGAGAACACCGGGGAGCTGTTTTTT. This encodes CASSSTGGENTGELFF.

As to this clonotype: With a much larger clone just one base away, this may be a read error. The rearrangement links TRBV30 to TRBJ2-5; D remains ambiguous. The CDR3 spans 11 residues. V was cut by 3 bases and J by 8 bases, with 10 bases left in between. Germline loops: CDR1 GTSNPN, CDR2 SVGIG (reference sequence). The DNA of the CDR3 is TGTGCCTGGAGCGAGGAGCCCACCCAGTACTTC. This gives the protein CAWSEEPTQYF.

The CDR3 nucleotides are TGTGCCAGCAGTTTAAGTCAGGGGAACACCGGGGAGCTGTTTTTT. This codes for CASSLSQGNTGELFF. The chain employs TRBV27 and TRBJ2-2; tentative D call: TRBD1 (5 bases). Per germline, CDR1 MNHEY and CDR2 SMNVEV (reference sequence). Trimming shortened V by 2 bases and J by 1 base, and 8 bases separated the two germline ends. This CDR3 contains 15 residues.

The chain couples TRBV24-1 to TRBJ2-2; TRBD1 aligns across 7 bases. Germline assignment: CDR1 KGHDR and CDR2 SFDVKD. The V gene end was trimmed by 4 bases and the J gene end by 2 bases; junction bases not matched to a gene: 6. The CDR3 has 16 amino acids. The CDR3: CATSDPGTDNTGELFF. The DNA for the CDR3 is TGTGCCACCAGTGACCCCGGGACAGATAACACCGGGGAGCTGTTTTTT.

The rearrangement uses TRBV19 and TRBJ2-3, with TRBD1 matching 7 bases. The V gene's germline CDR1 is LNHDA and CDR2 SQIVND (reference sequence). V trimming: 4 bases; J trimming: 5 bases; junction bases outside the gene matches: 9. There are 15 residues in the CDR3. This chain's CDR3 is CASSRLRGQQDTQYF. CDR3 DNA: TGTGCCAGTAGTAGACTCCGGGGACAGCAAGATACGCAGTATTTT.

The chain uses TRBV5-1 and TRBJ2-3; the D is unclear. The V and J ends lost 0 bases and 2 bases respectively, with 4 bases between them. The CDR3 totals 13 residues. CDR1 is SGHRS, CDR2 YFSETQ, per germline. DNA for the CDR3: TGCGCCAGCAGCTTGGCCCCCACAGATACGCAGTATTTT. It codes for CASSLAPTDTQYF.

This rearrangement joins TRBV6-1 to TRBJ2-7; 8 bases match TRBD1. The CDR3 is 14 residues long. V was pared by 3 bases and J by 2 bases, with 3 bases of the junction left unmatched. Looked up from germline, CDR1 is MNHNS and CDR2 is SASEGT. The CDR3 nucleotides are TGTGCCAGCAGTGAGACAGGGGCGGCCTACGAGCAGTACTTC. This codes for CASSETGAAYEQYF.

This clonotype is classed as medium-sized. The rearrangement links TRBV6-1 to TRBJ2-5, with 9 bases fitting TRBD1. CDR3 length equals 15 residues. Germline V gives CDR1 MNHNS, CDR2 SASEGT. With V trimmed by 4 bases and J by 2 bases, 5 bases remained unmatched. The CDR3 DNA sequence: TGTGCCAGCAGTGGCCAGACAGGGGGGCAAGAGACCCAGTACTTC. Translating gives CASSGQTGGQETQYF.

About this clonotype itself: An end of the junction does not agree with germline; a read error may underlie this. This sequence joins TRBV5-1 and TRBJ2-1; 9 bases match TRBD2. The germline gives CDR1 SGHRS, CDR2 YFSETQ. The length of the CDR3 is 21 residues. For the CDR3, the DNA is TGTGCCAGCAGCCCTCGGGTGACAGCGGGAGGTAAAGGGTGGTCCTACAATGAGCAGTTCTTC. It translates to CASSPRVTAGGKGWSYNEQFF.

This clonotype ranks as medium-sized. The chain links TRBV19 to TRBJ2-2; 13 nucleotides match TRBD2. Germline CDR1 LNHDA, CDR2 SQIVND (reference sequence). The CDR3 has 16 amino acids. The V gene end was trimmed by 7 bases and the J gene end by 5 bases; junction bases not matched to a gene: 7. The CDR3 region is CASTRTSGSLTGELFF. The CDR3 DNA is TGTGCCAGTACTAGGACTAGCGGGAGCCTTACCGGGGAGCTGTTTTTT.

CDR3: CASSSLGQANTEAFF. The CDR3 bases are TGTGCCAGCTCATCCCTCGGACAGGCGAACACTGAAGCTTTCTTT. V and J are TRBV18 and TRBJ1-1, with TRBD1 matching 7 bases. CDR1 and CDR2 (germline): KGHSH, LQKENI. This CDR3 comprises 15 residues. With V trimmed by 5 bases and J by 1 base, 7 bases remained unmatched.

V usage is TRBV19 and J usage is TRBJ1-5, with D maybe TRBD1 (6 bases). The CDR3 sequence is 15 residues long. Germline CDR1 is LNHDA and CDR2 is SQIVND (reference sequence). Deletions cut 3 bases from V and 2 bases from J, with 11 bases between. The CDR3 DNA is TGTGCCAGTAGTATGGGGGGGCTTGGCAATCAGCCCCAGCATTTT. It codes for CASSMGGLGNQPQHF.

CDR3 coding DNA: TGTGCCAGCAGCTTGGCAGGGGCTCCCTACGAGCAGTACTTC. Amino acid sequence: CASSLAGAPYEQYF. The chain employs TRBV5-4 and TRBJ2-7; D perhaps matches TRBD1 (6 bases). Germline CDR1 reads SGHNT; CDR2 reads YYREEE (reference sequence). The V gene lost 0 bases and the J gene lost 2 bases, with 9 bases spanning the gap. CDR3 length: 14 amino acids.

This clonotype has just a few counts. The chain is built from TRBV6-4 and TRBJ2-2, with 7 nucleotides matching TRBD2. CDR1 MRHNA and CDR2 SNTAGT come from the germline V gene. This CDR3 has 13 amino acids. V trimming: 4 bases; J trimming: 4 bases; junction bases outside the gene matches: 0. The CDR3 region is CASSGTSTGELFF. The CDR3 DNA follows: TGTGCCAGCAGTGGGACTAGCACCGGGGAGCTGTTTTTT.

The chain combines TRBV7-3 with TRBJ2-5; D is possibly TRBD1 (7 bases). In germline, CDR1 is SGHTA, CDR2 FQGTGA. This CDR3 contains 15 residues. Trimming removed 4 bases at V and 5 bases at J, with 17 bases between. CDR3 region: CASSSTGTSVETQYF. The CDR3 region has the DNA TGTGCCAGCAGCTCGACAGGGACTTCGGTGGAGACCCAGTACTTC.

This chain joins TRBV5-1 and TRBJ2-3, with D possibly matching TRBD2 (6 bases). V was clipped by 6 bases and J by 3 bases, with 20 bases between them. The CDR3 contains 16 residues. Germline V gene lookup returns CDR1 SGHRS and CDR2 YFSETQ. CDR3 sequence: CASIPGEGGITDTQYF. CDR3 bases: TGCGCCAGCATCCCTGGGGAAGGCGGGATTACAGATACGCAGTATTTT.

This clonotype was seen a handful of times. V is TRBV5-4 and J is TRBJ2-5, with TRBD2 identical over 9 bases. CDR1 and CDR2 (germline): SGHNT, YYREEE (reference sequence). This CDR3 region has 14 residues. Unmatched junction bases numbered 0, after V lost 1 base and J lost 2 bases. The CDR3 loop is CASSLTSGQETQYF. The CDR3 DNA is TGTGCCAGCAGCTTGACTAGCGGGCAAGAGACCCAGTACTTC.

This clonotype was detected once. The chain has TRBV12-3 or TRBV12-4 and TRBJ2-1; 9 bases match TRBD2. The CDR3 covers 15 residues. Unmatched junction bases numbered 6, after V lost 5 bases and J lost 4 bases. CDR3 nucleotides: TGTGCCAGCAGTCCGACTAGCGGACTTTACAATGAGCAGTTCTTC. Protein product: CASSPTSGLYNEQFF.

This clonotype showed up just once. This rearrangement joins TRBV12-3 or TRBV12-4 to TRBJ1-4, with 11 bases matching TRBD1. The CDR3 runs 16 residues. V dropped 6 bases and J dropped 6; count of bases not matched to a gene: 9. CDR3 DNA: TGTGCCAGCAGACGGACAGGGGGCGAGGGTCATGAAAAACTGTTTTTT. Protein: CASRRTGGEGHEKLFF.

CDR3 in DNA: TGTGCCAGCAGCCGGAAAGAGGGGAGTGTGGATACGCAGTATTTT. Translating gives CASSRKEGSVDTQYF. J is TRBJ2-3 and V is TRBV5-4; D tentatively reads TRBD1 or TRBD2 (5 bases each). Trimming removed 4 bases at V and 6 bases at J, with 18 bases between. The length of the CDR3 is 15 residues. The germline gives CDR1 SGHNT, CDR2 YYREEE (reference sequence).

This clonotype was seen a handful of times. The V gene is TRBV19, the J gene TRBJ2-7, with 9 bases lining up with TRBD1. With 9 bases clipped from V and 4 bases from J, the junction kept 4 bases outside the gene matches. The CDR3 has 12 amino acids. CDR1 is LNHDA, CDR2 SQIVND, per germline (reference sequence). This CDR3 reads CASAGTGYEQYF. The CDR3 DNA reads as TGTGCCAGCGCCGGGACAGGGTACGAGCAGTACTTC. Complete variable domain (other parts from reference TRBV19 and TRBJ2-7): DGGITQSPKYLFRKEGQNVTLSCEQNLNHDAMYWYRQDPGQGLRLIYYSQIVNDFQKGDIAEGYSVSREKKESFPLTVTSAQKNPTAFYLCASAGTGYEQYFGPGTRLTVT.

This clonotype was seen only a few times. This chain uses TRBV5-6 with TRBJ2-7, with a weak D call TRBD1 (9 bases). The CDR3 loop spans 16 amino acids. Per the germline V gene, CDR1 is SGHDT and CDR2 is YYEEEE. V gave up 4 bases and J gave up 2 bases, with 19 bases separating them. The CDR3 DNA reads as TGTGCCAGCAGCCGGGGGGGGACAGGGTTCGCCTACGAGCAGTACTTC. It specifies CASSRGGTGFAYEQYF.

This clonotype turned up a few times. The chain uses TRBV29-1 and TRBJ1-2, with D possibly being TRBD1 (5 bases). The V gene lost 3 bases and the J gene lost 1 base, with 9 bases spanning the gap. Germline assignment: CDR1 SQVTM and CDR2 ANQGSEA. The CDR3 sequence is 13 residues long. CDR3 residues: CSVEGGFNYGYTF. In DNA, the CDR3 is TGCAGCGTTGAGGGGGGATTTAACTATGGCTACACCTTC.

CDR3 in amino acids: CASSFSGYSGYTF. The CDR3 DNA reads as TGTGCCAGCAGCTTTTCAGGGTACAGTGGCTACACCTTC. This chain connects TRBV5-6 to TRBJ1-2; a weak D match, TRBD1 (5 bases). Germline-derived CDR1 and CDR2 are SGHDT and YYEEEE. This CDR3 spans 13 amino acids. Trimming took 2 bases from V and 7 from J, leaving 12 bases between them. The full variable domain, in which reference TRBV5-6 and TRBJ1-2 provide the parts outside the CDR3, is DAGVTQSPTHLIKTRGQQVTLRCSPKSGHDTVSWYQQALGQGPQFIFQYYEEEERQRGNFPDRFSGHQFPNYSSELNVNALLLGDSALYLCASSFSGYSGYTFGSGTRLTVV.

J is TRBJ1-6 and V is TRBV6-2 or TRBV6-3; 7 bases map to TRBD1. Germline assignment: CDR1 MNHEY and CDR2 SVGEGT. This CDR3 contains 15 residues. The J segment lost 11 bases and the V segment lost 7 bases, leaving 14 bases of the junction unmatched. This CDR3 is CASTPSQGMTAPLHF. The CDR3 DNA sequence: TGTGCCAGCACCCCATCACAGGGGATGACCGCACCCCTCCACTTT.